Shown below are 32 T cell receptor beta chains from a single sample sequenced in a study of cytomegalovirus exposure and HLA in healthy donors. With 60 Vbeta and 13 Jbeta primers, the PCR was carried out. Clones were read by immunoSEQ multiplex PCR, and TCRdb kept only the in-frame ones, dropping some. The sample yields roughly 100,000 clones, 12% seen once. The sequenced material came from PBMCs. Receptor source: a man aged 35 to 55 in good health and CMV-seropositive.

This clone has more than one count but fewer than ten. The rearrangement joins TRBV6-5 to TRBJ2-3, with D unresolved. This CDR3 comprises 14 residues. The V gene lost 6 bases and the J gene lost 0 bases, with 10 bases spanning the gap. Per germline, CDR1 MNHEY and CDR2 SVGAGI. The CDR3 is CASRASVSTDTQYF. Here the CDR3 DNA reads TGTGCCAGCAGAGCTTCCGTTAGCACAGATACGCAGTATTTT.

Only a few counts were recorded for this clone. The chain uses TRBV19 and TRBJ1-1, with TRBD1 identical over 10 bases. CDR3 size: 16 residues. Germline V gene lookup returns CDR1 LNHDA and CDR2 SQIVND (reference sequence). V lost 3 bases, J lost 1 base, and 5 bases stayed unmatched. The CDR3 region is CASSMPGQGPNTEAFF. The CDR3 coding sequence is TGTGCCAGTAGTATGCCGGGACAGGGGCCGAACACTGAAGCTTTCTTT.

This clone came up a few times. The chain has TRBV5-1 and TRBJ2-2; 7 nucleotides align to TRBD2. CDR1 and CDR2 (germline): SGHRS, YFSETQ. CDR3 length: 16 amino acids. The junction had 5 bases not matched to a gene; V was cut back by 2 bases and J by 1 base. Written as DNA, the CDR3 is TGCGCCAGCAGCTTTCTCTCTAGCGGGAACACCGGGGAGCTGTTTTTT. Translation gives CASSFLSSGNTGELFF.

In this sample, this clone turned up a few times. The rearrangement links TRBV29-1 to TRBJ2-7; D remains unclear. Germline-derived CDR1 and CDR2 are SQVTM and ANQGSEA. The ends were cut back, 0 bases at V and 3 bases at J, with 3 bases in the middle. The length of the CDR3 is 11 residues. CDR3 DNA: TGCAGCGTTGAAGATAACTACGAGCAGTACTTC. Encoded protein: CSVEDNYEQYF.

This clone occurred a few times. The V call is TRBV9, the J call TRBJ2-3; TRBD2 aligns across 7 bases. Germline V gene sequence: CDR1 SGDLS, CDR2 YYNGEE. J lost 5 bases, V lost 4 bases, and 13 bases had no gene match. CDR3 size: 16 residues. The CDR3 reads CASSYSGREQVDTQYF. In nucleotides, the CDR3 is TGTGCCAGCAGCTATAGTGGGCGGGAGCAAGTAGATACGCAGTATTTT.

The V call is TRBV7-9, the J call TRBJ2-1, with a possible D match to TRBD2 (6 bases). The CDR3 totals 14 residues. V was cut by 3 bases and J by 9 bases, with 15 bases left in between. Germline-derived CDR1 and CDR2 are SEHNR and FQNEAQ (reference sequence). In DNA, the CDR3 is TGTGCCAGCAGCTTCCCGGGAGAGTTTAGTGAGCAGTTCTTC. Translation gives CASSFPGEFSEQFF. Based on the CDR3 plus reference TRBV7-9 and TRBJ2-1, the full variable domain is DTGVSQNPRHKITKRGQNVTFRCDPISEHNRLYWYRQTLGQGPEFLTYFQNEAQLEKSRLLSDRFSAERPKGSFSTLEIQRTEQGDSAMYLCASSFPGEFSEQFFGPGTRLTVL.

This clone was picked up a small number of times. The chain carries TRBV7-9 and TRBJ2-1, with 12 bases lining up with TRBD2. The CDR3 is 15 amino acids. The V and J ends lost 6 bases and 3 bases, in that order; junction bases with no gene match: 3. Germline V gene sequence: CDR1 SEHNR, CDR2 FQNEAQ (reference sequence). CDR3 in DNA: TGTGCCAGCAGTTGGACTAGCGGGGTCTACAATGAGCAGTTCTTC. Its protein is CASSWTSGVYNEQFF.

This clone has a handful of counts. J is TRBJ2-2 and V is TRBV10-1; D is unclear. Germline CDR1 WNHNN, CDR2 SYGVQD (reference sequence). This CDR3 is built from 15 residues. The ends were cut back, 3 bases at V and 1 base at J, with 9 bases in the middle. CDR3 nucleotides: TGCGCCAGCAGTGATCCTCGAGGGAACACCGGGGAGCTGTTTTTT. Protein sequence: CASSDPRGNTGELFF.

The rearrangement joins TRBV14 to TRBJ2-3; D uncertain. Deletions cut 4 bases from V and 3 bases from J, with 14 bases between. Germline CDR1 reads SGHDN; CDR2 reads FVKESK. This CDR3 is 15 amino acids long. CDR3 loop: CASSPRIGATDTQYF. CDR3 sequence (DNA): TGTGCCAGCAGCCCCCGAATCGGAGCAACAGATACGCAGTATTTT. The full variable domain, in which reference TRBV14 and TRBJ2-3 provide the parts outside the CDR3, is EAGVTQFPSHSVIEKGQTVTLRCDPISGHDNLYWYRRVMGKEIKFLLHFVKESKQDESGMPNNRFLAERTGGTYSTLKVQPAELEDSGVYFCASSPRIGATDTQYFGPGTRLTVL.

This clone was counted a few times. The rearrangement uses TRBV29-1 and TRBJ1-2; D not resolved. This CDR3 is built from 15 residues. V gave up 0 bases and J gave up 7 bases, with 18 bases separating them. From germline, CDR1 is SQVTM and CDR2 ANQGSEA. The CDR3, as DNA: TGCAGCGTTGAAGATCCAGAGGGAAGAAGGTGTGGCTACACCTTC. Translating it yields CSVEDPEGRRCGYTF. Variable domain in full (rest from reference TRBV29-1 and TRBJ1-2): SAVISQKPSRDICQRGTSLTIQCQVDSQVTMMFWYRQQPGQSLTLIATANQGSEATYESGFVIDKFPISRPNLTFSTLTVSNMSPEDSSIYLCSVEDPEGRRCGYTFGSGTRLTVV.

This clone was found a few times. The chain carries TRBV6-1 and TRBJ2-4; a possible D gene is TRBD2 (6 bases). CDR3 length: 13 amino acids. Looked up from germline, CDR1 is MNHNS and CDR2 is SASEGT. The V end lost 2 bases, the J end lost 8 bases, and 10 bases lay between the germline ends. CDR3 DNA: TGTGCCAGCAGTGAAACTAGCTTTGACATTCAGTACTTC. It is translated as CASSETSFDIQYF.

The rearrangement uses TRBV2 and TRBJ2-7; D is uncertain. Trimming left V 2 bases short and J 5 bases short, with 13 bases between. Germline CDR1 and CDR2: SNHLY and FYNNEI. CDR3 size: 14 residues. CDR3 sequence reads: CASSELTRADEQYF. CDR3 DNA: TGTGCCAGCAGTGAACTGACCCGCGCGGACGAGCAGTACTTC.

The V call is TRBV15, the J call TRBJ2-5; 11 bases line up with TRBD1. Trimming cost V 4 bases and J 3 bases; bases outside gene matches: 4. This CDR3 contains 15 residues. Per the germline V gene, CDR1 is LNHNV and CDR2 is YYDKDF (reference sequence). CDR3 amino acids: CATSTPGQGEETQYF. The CDR3 DNA reads as TGTGCCACCAGCACGCCGGGACAGGGGGAAGAGACCCAGTACTTC. The full variable domain, its missing parts supplied by reference TRBV15 and TRBJ2-5, is DAMVIQNPRYQVTQFGKPVTLSCSQTLNHNVMYWYQQKSSQAPKLLFHYYDKDFNNEADTPDNFQSRRPNTSFCFLDIRSPGLGDTAMYLCATSTPGQGEETQYFGPGTRLLVL.

This clone showed up just a few times. The chain combines TRBV5-1 with TRBJ1-3, with no clear D. From germline, CDR1 is SGHRS and CDR2 YFSETQ. The CDR3 is 14 amino acids. The ends were cut back, 0 bases at V and 5 bases at J, with 9 bases in the middle. This CDR3 is CASSLGERRNTIYF. CDR3 DNA: TGCGCCAGCAGCTTGGGAGAAAGAAGAAACACCATATATTTT.

This clone was detected a few times. Here the CDR3 DNA reads TGTGCCTGGAGTGTACGCCCAGCGGGGGAGGGTTACGAGCAGTACTTC. Translated: CAWSVRPAGEGYEQYF. The chain recombines TRBV30 with TRBJ2-7; 8 positions match TRBD2. The germline V gene encodes CDR1 GTSNPN and CDR2 SVGIG (reference sequence). There are 16 residues in the CDR3. V lost 0 bases, J lost 4 bases, and 11 bases stayed unmatched.

In its sample, this clone was seen a few times. CDR3 residues: CASGGTGVPSSGNTIYF. CDR3 DNA: TGTGCCAGCGGGGGGACAGGGGTCCCCTCCTCTGGAAACACCATATATTTT. This chain connects TRBV28 to TRBJ1-3; TRBD1 agrees at 10 bases. The CDR3 totals 17 residues. The V gene end was trimmed by 8 bases and the J gene end by 0 bases; junction bases not matched to a gene: 10. Per germline, CDR1 MDHEN and CDR2 SYDVKM.

CDR3 sequence: CASSQQLNTEAFF. The CDR3, as DNA: TGTGCCAGCAGCCAACAGTTGAACACTGAAGCTTTCTTT. The gene calls are TRBV4-2 and TRBJ1-1, with unresolved D. This CDR3 has 13 amino acids. Per the germline V gene, CDR1 is LGHNA and CDR2 is YNFKEQ. V lost 2 bases, J lost 0 bases, and 4 bases lay in between.

The sample holds a few counts of this clone. This CDR3 is also generated by other DNA sequences in the sample. The V gene is TRBV30, the J gene TRBJ2-5, with TRBD2 matching 11 bases. This CDR3 has 13 amino acids. Losses at the gene ends were 3 bases for V and 4 bases for J; bases not matched to a gene: 1. Germline V gene sequence: CDR1 GTSNPN, CDR2 SVGIG (reference sequence). This CDR3 is CAWSGLAGETQYF. CDR3 sequence (DNA): TGTGCCTGGAGCGGACTAGCGGGAGAGACCCAGTACTTC.

Only a few counts were recorded for this clone. At one boundary the junction diverges from the germline segment, which might be a read error. The genes are TRBV25-1 and TRBJ1-3; 9 positions agree with TRBD1. CDR3 length: 15 amino acids. CDR1 is MGHDK and CDR2 is SYGVNS in the germline V gene. The CDR3 DNA reads as TGTGCCAGCAGTGAGCAGGACAGGGGAGGAAACATCATATATTTT. Its protein is CASSEQDRGGNIIYF.

This clone was counted a few times. This chain uses TRBV9 with TRBJ2-1, with 9 bases lining up with TRBD2. The CDR3 is made up of 14 amino acids. The V segment lost 4 bases and the J segment 8 bases; nucleotides outside the gene matches: 7. Per the germline V gene, CDR1 is SGDLS and CDR2 is YYNGEE. The CDR3 nucleotides read TGTGCCAGCAGCCTAGCGGGGAGGACCGATGAGCAGTTCTTC. It encodes CASSLAGRTDEQFF.

The chain recombines TRBV4-1 with TRBJ2-6; D unresolved. Germline V gives CDR1 MGHRA, CDR2 YSYEKL. This CDR3 spans 17 amino acids. Trimming took off 3 bases at V and 0 bases at J, with 12 bases between the two ends. The CDR3 protein is CASSHDRQTSGANVLTF. In DNA form, the CDR3 reads TGCGCCAGCAGCCACGATCGACAAACCTCTGGGGCCAACGTCCTGACTTTC.

The chain employs TRBV7-6 and TRBJ2-1, with 7 bases fitting TRBD2. This CDR3 spans 16 amino acids. The germline V gene encodes CDR1 SGHVS and CDR2 FNYEAQ. The V gene end was trimmed by 2 bases and the J gene end by 7 bases; junction bases not matched to a gene: 11. In DNA form, the CDR3 reads TGTGCCAGCAGCTTACTCGGGGCGGGAGATGGAAATGAGCAGTTCTTC. Its protein product is CASSLLGAGDGNEQFF.

This clone was observed a handful of times. V is TRBV7-9 and J is TRBJ2-7; 8 bases are shared with TRBD1. Trimming at V came to 5 bases and at J to 3 bases, leaving 6 bases not matched to a gene. Germline V CDR1 and CDR2: SEHNR, FQNEAQ (reference sequence). CDR3 length: 14 residues. The chain's CDR3 is CASSPRTGHYEQYF. The CDR3 nucleotides read TGTGCCAGCAGCCCCCGGACAGGGCACTACGAGCAGTACTTC.

V and J are TRBV18 and TRBJ2-3, with D maybe TRBD1 (5 bases). V was shortened by 3 bases and J by 6 bases, with 13 bases between the two germline ends. The CDR3 has 14 residues. Germline CDR1 and CDR2: KGHSH and LQKENI. CDR3 bases: TGTGCCAGCTCACCCCTCCCAGGGCGTGATACGCAGTATTTT. It encodes CASSPLPGRDTQYF.

The chain links TRBV6-5 to TRBJ2-7; TRBD1 is a possible D gene (5 bases). The CDR3 consists of 14 residues. The germline CDR1 and CDR2 sequences are MNHEY and SVGAGI. V was clipped by 2 bases and J by 5 bases, with 13 bases between them. The CDR3 DNA reads as TGTGCCAGCAGTTACGGTCCGTTAGGGGACGAGCAGTACTTC. Amino acids: CASSYGPLGDEQYF.

This sequence joins TRBV18 and TRBJ1-1; no clear D. The CDR3 has 12 residues. The germline V and J ends were trimmed by 0 bases and 7 bases, with 6 bases remaining between them. The germline gives CDR1 KGHSH, CDR2 LQKENI. The CDR3 reads CASSPPGSEAFF. The CDR3 bases are TGTGCCAGCTCACCACCAGGGAGTGAAGCTTTCTTT.

This clone was seen only a few times. The V and J genes are TRBV28 and TRBJ2-5, with D uncertain. Germline CDR1 and CDR2: MDHEN and SYDVKM. V was clipped by 2 bases and J by 1 base, with 11 bases between them. CDR3 length: 15 amino acids. The CDR3 coding sequence is TGTGCCAGCAGTTTACGGGTATCCTCCCAAGAGACCCAGTACTTC. It specifies CASSLRVSSQETQYF.

This clone was seen a few times. V gene TRBV4-1 combines with J gene TRBJ2-6; 9 nucleotides line up with TRBD2. The V gene end was trimmed by 4 bases and the J gene end by 2 bases; junction bases not matched to a gene: 12. Germline V gives CDR1 MGHRA, CDR2 YSYEKL. CDR3 length: 19 amino acids. In DNA, the CDR3 is TGCGCCAGCAGCCCGCCGGGACTAGCCCCGGGAACTGGGGCCAACGTCCTGACTTTC. Translating gives CASSPPGLAPGTGANVLTF.

In its sample, this clone was seen a few times. V usage is TRBV7-9 and J usage is TRBJ2-3, with 10 bases that match TRBD2. V dropped 5 bases and J dropped 7; count of bases not matched to a gene: 12. Germline CDR1 and CDR2: SEHNR and FQNEAQ (reference sequence). The CDR3 loop spans 16 amino acids. CDR3 sequence (DNA): TGTGCCAGCAGCCCGTGGGGGGGGACTAGCGCCAATACGCAGTATTTT. Its protein is CASSPWGGTSANTQYF.

This clone was observed a handful of times. This chain links TRBV4-1 with TRBJ1-1; D is possibly TRBD1 (5 bases). V was shortened by 0 bases and J by 4 bases, with 18 bases between the two germline ends. The CDR3 length is 17 residues. CDR1 and CDR2 (germline): MGHRA, YSYEKL. This CDR3 is CASSQDKVRRGGTEAFF. The CDR3, as DNA: TGCGCCAGCAGCCAAGATAAGGTCAGGCGGGGCGGCACTGAAGCTTTCTTT.

The chain has TRBV27 and TRBJ2-3; TRBD2 is a possible D gene (6 bases). The CDR3 has 13 residues. Germline assignment: CDR1 MNHEY and CDR2 SMNVEV (reference sequence). Trimming pared 9 bases from V and 10 bases from J, leaving 20 bases between. CDR3 DNA sequence: TGTGCCAGATACCCACTAGCTGGGAGTGCGCAGTATTTT. This gives the protein CARYPLAGSAQYF.

In its sample, this clone was seen a few times. V is TRBV6-5 and J is TRBJ2-7; no firm D call. The CDR3 sequence is 13 residues long. Trimming removed 7 bases from V and 2 bases from J, with 12 bases in between. The germline CDR1 and CDR2 sequences are MNHEY and SVGAGI. This CDR3 reads CASTRLSPYEQYF. The CDR3 DNA is TGTGCCAGCACCCGACTGAGTCCCTACGAGCAGTACTTC.